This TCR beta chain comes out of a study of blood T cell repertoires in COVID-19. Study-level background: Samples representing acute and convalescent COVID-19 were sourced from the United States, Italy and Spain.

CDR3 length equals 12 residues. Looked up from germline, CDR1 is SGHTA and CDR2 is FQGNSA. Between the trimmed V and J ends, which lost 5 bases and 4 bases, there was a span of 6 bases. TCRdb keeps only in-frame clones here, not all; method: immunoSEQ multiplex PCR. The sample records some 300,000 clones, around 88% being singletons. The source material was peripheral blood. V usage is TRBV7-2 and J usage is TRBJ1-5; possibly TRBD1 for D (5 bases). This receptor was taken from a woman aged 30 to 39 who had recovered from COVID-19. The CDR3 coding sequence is TGTGCCAGCAGCCCAGGGAATCAGCCCCAGCATTTT. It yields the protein CASSPGNQPQHF. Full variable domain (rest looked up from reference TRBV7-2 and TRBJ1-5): GAGVSQSPSNKVTEKGKDVELRCDPISGHTALYWYRQSLGQGLEFLIYFQGNSAPDKSGLPSDRFSAERTGGSVSTLTIQRTQQEDSAVYLCASSPGNQPQHFGDGTRLSIL.